This TCR beta chain appears in the sequencing data of a study of technical replicates of blood from a handful of donors. After removal of 4 bases from V and 4 bases from J, the junction contained 0 bases not matched to a gene. Germline lookup yields CDR1 SGHNT and CDR2 YENEEA. The CDR3 runs to 12 residues. Clones were read by immunoSEQ multiplex PCR, and TCRdb kept only the in-frame ones, dropping some. Among about 70,000 clones listed, 95% were seen once. Sequencing was done on a sample of T cells isolated from PBMCs. This chain connects TRBV11-3 to TRBJ1-2; TRBD1 matches at 7 bases. The sequence came from a human donor in good health. In DNA form, the CDR3 reads TGTGCCAGCAGCTCAGGGGGCTATGGCTACACCTTC. Translated, it gives CASSSGGYGYTF.